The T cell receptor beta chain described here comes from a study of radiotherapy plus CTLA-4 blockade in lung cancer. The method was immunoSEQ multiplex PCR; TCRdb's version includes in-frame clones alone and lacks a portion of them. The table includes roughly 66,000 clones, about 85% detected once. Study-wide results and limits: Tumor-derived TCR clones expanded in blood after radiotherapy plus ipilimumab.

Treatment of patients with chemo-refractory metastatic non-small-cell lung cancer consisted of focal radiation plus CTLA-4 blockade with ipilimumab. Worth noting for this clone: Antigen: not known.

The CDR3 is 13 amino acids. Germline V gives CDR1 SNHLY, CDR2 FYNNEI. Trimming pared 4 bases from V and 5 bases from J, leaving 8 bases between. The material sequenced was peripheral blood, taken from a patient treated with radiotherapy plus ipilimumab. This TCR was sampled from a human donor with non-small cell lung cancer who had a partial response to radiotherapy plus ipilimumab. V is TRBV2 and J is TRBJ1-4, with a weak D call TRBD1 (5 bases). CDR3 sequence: CASSAGKNEKLFF. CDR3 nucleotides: TGTGCCAGCAGTGCAGGGAAAAATGAAAAACTGTTTTTT.